This T cell receptor beta chain came from a study of blood T cell repertoires in COVID-19 (dated by TCRdb to about 2020). Background for the entire study: The collaborator samples originated in the United States, Italy and Spain and spanned the acute and convalescent phases of COVID-19. The material from the prospective study consisted of cDNA or gDNA derived from T cells, B-cell-depleted T cells, or PBMCs. The dataset comprised deeply sampled blood TCRbeta repertoires from subjects exposed to, actively infected with, or recovered from COVID-19. The repertoires were released in a freely available public database intended as a resource for research on the immune response to SARS-CoV-2. Samples were obtained from the ongoing ImmuneRACE study (first 160 participants) and from 1,000 to 1,500 subjects provided by 6 global collaborators. Sample metadata almost always included a de-identified subject ID, COVID-19 status, age in years and sex. Where available, HLA class I and class II types were obtained from metadata supplied by the sample provider rather than from assay-based typing. Results the study describes overall, beyond this receptor: How much clinical and demographic metadata was included differed by source and by participant, and the metadata was provided uncurated.

In regard to this clone: There is no known antigen for this receptor. There are no base qualities to consult, and no much larger clone falls within one base.

The CDR3 covers 20 residues, taking in both the cysteine and the phenylalanine. The only DNA kept is the CDR3, 60 bases in frame from the first base. V is shortened by 0 bases, J by 0 bases, and the region joining them spans 24 bases. Reading the germline V gene gives CDR1 SGHRS and CDR2 YFSETQ. TCRbeta CDR3 regions were amplified from genomic DNA by means of the immunoSEQ Assay, a bias-controlled multiplex PCR. For the original study's pipeline: The number of nucleated cells in each sample was estimated from the amplification of reference gene primers within the assay. To quantify the absolute abundance of each unique TCRbeta CDR3 rearrangement, sequence reads were collapsed and filtered. For each sample, productive Simpson clonality was calculated by taking the square root of Simpson's diversity index across productive rearrangements. TCRdb provides this immuneACCESS table in a form limited to in-frame rearrangements. Some clones are lacking; in checked studies, under half of them reflect an unresolved V gene, and why the rest are absent is not known. V and J calls and clone size are copied from that table; D and trimming were computed from the DNA. Recorded for this sample are roughly 300,000 clones; around 86% of them occurred a single time. The biggest ten clones account for approximately 4.1% of the sample.

Participants in the prospective study were aged about 18 to 90 years, lived in some 24 United States geographic areas, and enrolled through a virtual design. To assign participants to cohorts, the prospective study relied on clinical history that participants themselves reported in a screening survey and a study questionnaire. ImmuneRACE Cohort 3 recovered participants were defined by two consecutive negative NP/OP PCR tests, healthcare professional clearance, or symptom resolution. Mobile phlebotomists in the prospective study collected whole blood, serum and a nasopharyngeal or oropharyngeal swab from every participant. Participants in the prospective study had the option to provide additional blood draws and questionnaires over an approximately 2-month period. Before DNA extraction, blood samples from the prospective study were shipped at room temperature or frozen.

The source of this sequence is a young man who had recovered from COVID-19. The specimen sequenced was PBMCs or T cells enriched from blood (not recorded which). The rearrangement joined TRBV5-1 to TRBJ1-2; the D gene remains uncertain. The DNA sequence is as follows: TGCGCCAGCAGCTTGGGGTGGAGGCATGATTACCTGGCTTCTAACTATGGCTACACCTTC. Translated, this is CASSLGWRHDYLASNYGYTF.